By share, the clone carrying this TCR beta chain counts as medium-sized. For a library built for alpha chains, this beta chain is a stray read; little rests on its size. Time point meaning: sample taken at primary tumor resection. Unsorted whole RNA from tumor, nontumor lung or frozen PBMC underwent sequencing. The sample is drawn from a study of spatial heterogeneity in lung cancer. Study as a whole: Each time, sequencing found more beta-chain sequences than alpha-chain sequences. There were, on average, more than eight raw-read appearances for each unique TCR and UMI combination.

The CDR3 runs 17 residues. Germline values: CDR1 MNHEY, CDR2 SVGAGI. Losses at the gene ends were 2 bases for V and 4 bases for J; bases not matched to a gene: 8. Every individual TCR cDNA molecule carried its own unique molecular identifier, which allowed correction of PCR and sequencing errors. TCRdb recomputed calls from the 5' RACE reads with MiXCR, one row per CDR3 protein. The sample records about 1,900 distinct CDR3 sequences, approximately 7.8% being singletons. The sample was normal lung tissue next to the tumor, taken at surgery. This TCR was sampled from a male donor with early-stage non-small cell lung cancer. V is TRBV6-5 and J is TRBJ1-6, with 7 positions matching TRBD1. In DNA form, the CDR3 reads TGTGCCAGCAGTTACCATACAGGGGTGAATTATAATTCACCCCTCCACTTT. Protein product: CASSYHTGVNYNSPLHF.